This paragraph covers one T cell receptor beta chain sequence. The target of this receptor is not known. Base quality data are lacking; no much larger clone is found one base away. The trial excluded patients who had a history of autoimmune disease or who were on systemic immunosuppression. Peripheral blood for TCR sequencing was collected from all dose cohorts at baseline, on cycle 4 day 1, and on cycle 7 day 1. The samples were taken from a phase I, first-in-human, multicenter, open-label dose-escalation trial of ivuxolimab. Adults with locally advanced or metastatic melanoma, renal cell, hepatocellular, or head and neck squamous cell carcinoma were enrolled in the trial. Before TCR sequencing, CD4+ and CD8+ T cells were separately sorted from peripheral blood. This specimen belongs to a study of OX40 agonist ivuxolimab in advanced cancers. For the wider study: The costimulatory receptor OX40 (CD134) was targeted by ivuxolimab, a fully human IgG2 agonistic monoclonal antibody. Intravenous ivuxolimab was administered to patients every 2 weeks at six dose levels: 0.01, 0.1, 0.3, 1.5, 3 and 10 mg/kg. Among the roughly 50 dose-escalation patients, roughly 20 had hepatocellular carcinoma, roughly 15 melanoma, 9 renal cell carcinoma and 9 head and neck cancer. In the dose-escalation cohort, around four fifths of patients were male, and the mean age was 60 years with a range of roughly 20 to 79. Prior anti-PD-1, anti-PD-L1 or anti-CTLA-4 therapy was permitted, and 40% to 50% of dose-escalation patients had received checkpoint inhibitors. Partial responses were achieved by three dose-escalation patients, of whom one had hepatocellular carcinoma and two had cutaneous melanoma. Peripheral TCRbeta sequencing aimed to test whether ivuxolimab altered TCR sequence diversity and caused clonal T-cell expansion. The paper covers the monotherapy dose-escalation part of the phase I ivuxolimab trial, which included N of about 50 patients.

Overall results and qualifications from the work: After ivuxolimab, more expanded clones were found on average in CD8+ T cells than in CD4+ T cells. In the 0.1-3.0 mg/kg groups, partial responders were among the patients with the lowest normalized peripheral clonal expansion, particularly in CD8+ T cells. Antigen specificity was not determined for the clonally expanded peripheral T cells. At doses of 0.1 to 3.0 mg/kg, clonal expansion of both CD4+ and CD8+ T cells in blood was seen between baseline and week 6. Low levels of normalized T-cell clonal expansion were also shown by some nonresponding patients.

To sequence the TCRbeta CDR3 region, genomic DNA was isolated from the sorted cells. The immunoSEQ Assay was used for sequencing of TCRbeta CDR3 regions. Drawn from immuneACCESS, this table holds only the in-frame rearrangements with V and J called that TCRdb kept. Clones are partly lost; checked studies trace under half to an unresolved V gene and leave the rest unexplained. The sample table records over 75,000 clones; approximately 90% of these occur just once. Jointly, the top ten make up about 0.35% of the sample. The sequence derives from an adult with an advanced solid tumor such as melanoma, head and neck, liver or kidney cancer. The sequencing here drew on CD4+ or CD8+ T cells sorted from blood, taken in a trial of the OX40 agonist ivuxolimab.

The CDR3 protein sequence reads: CASSKEEPPGNTEAFF. The nucleotide sequence reads TGTGCCAGCAGCAAAGAGGAGCCCCCTGGGAACACTGAAGCTTTCTTT. The sequence is built from TRBV21-1 and TRBJ1-1. TRBV21-1 has pseudogene status. The CDR3 starts with the cysteine, ends with the phenylalanine, and has 16 residues. The DNA shown is the 48-base CDR3, in frame from base 1.